The 31 T cell receptor beta chains below were found in one sample sequenced in a study of shared clonotypes between healthy human individuals. Libraries were prepared by immunoSEQ multiplex PCR; TCRdb keeps only in-frame clonotypes and omits some of them. The sample lists around 700,000 clones; roughly 94% were seen once. The naive CD8 fraction comprised CD45RO-negative cells positively selected for CCR7 and excluded terminally differentiated effector memory CD45RA+ cells. Sample: naive CD8+ T cells sorted from blood. All receptors come from a man aged 30 to 39 in good health.

The gene calls are TRBV30 and TRBJ2-1; TRBD2 is a possible D gene (5 bases). Between the trimmed V and J ends, which lost 4 bases and 7 bases, there was a span of 14 bases. CDR1 is GTSNPN, CDR2 SVGIG, per germline (reference sequence). CDR3 length equals 13 residues. Here the CDR3 DNA reads TGTGCCTGGACCGACGGACTTATAAATGAGCAGTTCTTC. Translating it yields CAWTDGLINEQFF.

The V gene is TRBV7-8, the J gene TRBJ1-5; 8 positions agree with TRBD1. Losses at the gene ends were 4 bases for V and 9 bases for J; bases not matched to a gene: 8. Germline CDR1 is SGHVS and CDR2 is FQNEAQ. This CDR3 has 14 amino acids. CDR3 coding DNA: TGTGCCAGCAGCTATCTCGGACAGGGCGCGCCCCAGCATTTT. This translates into CASSYLGQGAPQHF.

The chain joins TRBV7-8 to TRBJ2-3; D may be TRBD1 (6 bases). The germline gives CDR1 SGHVS, CDR2 FQNEAQ. The ends were cut back, 5 bases at V and 3 bases at J, with 21 bases in the middle. This CDR3 has 17 residues. The CDR3 is CASSRTKLTGITDTQYF. Written as DNA, the CDR3 is TGTGCCAGCAGCCGAACGAAACTGACAGGAATTACAGATACGCAGTATTTT. The complete variable domain, with remaining parts taken from reference TRBV7-8 and TRBJ2-3, reads GAGVSQSPRYKVAKRGQDVALRCDPISGHVSLFWYQQALGQGPEFLTYFQNEAQLDKSGLPSDRFFAERPEGSVSTLKIQRTQQEDSAVYLCASSRTKLTGITDTQYFGPGTRLTVL.

V and J are TRBV9 and TRBJ2-1, with TRBD2 matching 10 bases. The CDR3 spans 16 residues. Germline-derived CDR1 and CDR2 are SGDLS and YYNGEE. With V trimmed by 0 bases and J by 8 bases, 8 bases remained unmatched. CDR3 sequence: CASSVEGLAALDEQFF. For the CDR3, the DNA is TGTGCCAGCAGCGTAGAAGGACTAGCGGCTTTGGATGAGCAGTTCTTC.

The chain links TRBV6-1 to TRBJ1-2; tentative D call: TRBD1 (6 bases). The length of the CDR3 is 10 residues. With 8 bases removed from V and 8 bases from J, the gap between germline ends came to 9 bases. Per the germline V gene, CDR1 is MNHNS and CDR2 is SASEGT. The CDR3 here is CASRGLGYTF. In DNA, the CDR3 is TGTGCCAGCCGGGGGCTCGGCTACACCTTC.

The chain carries TRBV28 and TRBJ2-1; 9 bases are shared with TRBD2. The CDR3 sequence is 16 residues long. V lost 5 bases, J lost 3 bases, and 8 bases stayed unmatched. The germline CDR1 and CDR2 sequences are MDHEN and SYDVKM. The CDR3 nucleotides read TGTGCCAGCAGTCCCCCGCGGGAGGGCCTCTACAATGAGCAGTTCTTC. Protein: CASSPPREGLYNEQFF.

The chain links TRBV11-2 to TRBJ2-1; TRBD2 aligns across 12 bases. The CDR3 spans 15 residues. J gave up 7 bases and V 3 bases, and 4 bases lay outside the gene matches. Germline V lookup: CDR1 SGHAT, CDR2 FQNNGV. For the CDR3, the DNA is TGTGCCAGCAGCTTGACTAGCGGGAGATTTAATGAGCAGTTCTTC. It translates to CASSLTSGRFNEQFF.

The gene calls are TRBV5-1 and TRBJ1-3, with D possibly being TRBD1 (5 bases). This CDR3 spans 17 amino acids. Trimming stripped 0 bases from V and 0 bases from J, with 13 bases between. Germline V gene data show CDR1 as SGHRS and CDR2 as YFSETQ. In DNA, the CDR3 is TGCGCCAGCAGCTTGGGGACCGGGGGATACTCTGGAAACACCATATATTTT. It encodes CASSLGTGGYSGNTIYF. Variable domain in full (rest from reference TRBV5-1 and TRBJ1-3): KAGVTQTPRYLIKTRGQQVTLSCSPISGHRSVSWYQQTPGQGLQFLFEYFSETQRNKGNFPGRFSGRQFSNSRSEMNVSTLELGDSALYLCASSLGTGGYSGNTIYFGEGSWLTVV.

The chain employs TRBV19 and TRBJ2-2; 11 bases are a match to TRBD2. The V gene end was trimmed by 5 bases and the J gene end by 0 bases; junction bases not matched to a gene: 14. CDR1 is LNHDA and CDR2 is SQIVND in the germline V gene (reference sequence). The CDR3 extends over 20 amino acids. The CDR3 region has the DNA TGTGCCAGTAGTTTCTCCGATTGGGTAGCGGGAGGGTCGAACACCGGGGAGCTGTTTTTT. This translates into CASSFSDWVAGGSNTGELFF.

The chain couples TRBV2 to TRBJ2-7, with D unclear. The CDR3 spans 9 residues. V lost 5 bases and J 9 bases, leaving 5 bases between the germline ends. Per germline, CDR1 SNHLY and CDR2 FYNNEI. The CDR3 DNA sequence: TGTGCCAGCAGTCCACCGCAGTACTTC. Its translation is CASSPPQYF.

With regard to this clone: One end of the junction is discordant with germline, which a read error may explain. The chain carries TRBV11-1 and TRBJ2-5; 13 bases are shared with TRBD2. The germline gives CDR1 SGHAT, CDR2 FQDESV (reference sequence). The CDR3 is made up of 14 amino acids. CDR3 in amino acids: CASSFELAGGPVDF. CDR3 bases: TGTGCCAGCAGCTTTGAACTAGCGGGAGGGCCGGTGGACTTC. The variable domain in full, completed from reference TRBV11-1 and TRBJ2-5, reads EAEVAQSPRYKITEKSQAVAFWCDPISGHATLYWYRQILGQGPELLVQFQDESVVDDSQLPKDRFSAERLKGVDSTLKIQPAELGDSAMYLCASSFELAGGPVDFGPGTRLLVL.

The chain recombines TRBV25-1 with TRBJ1-1; the D gene is possibly TRBD1 (5 bases). The germline CDR1 and CDR2 sequences are MGHDK and SYGVNS. This CDR3 has 13 amino acids. Trimming shortened V by 3 bases and J by 4 bases, and 9 bases separated the two germline ends. This chain's CDR3 is CASSDTGGTEAFF. CDR3 nucleotide sequence: TGTGCCAGCAGTGATACTGGGGGCACTGAAGCTTTCTTT.

This chain links TRBV15 with TRBJ2-7; D tentatively reads TRBD1 or TRBD2 (5 bases each). The CDR3 is 15 amino acids. Germline V gives CDR1 LNHNV, CDR2 YYDKDF (reference sequence). Between the trimmed V and J ends, which lost 5 bases and 7 bases, there was a span of 21 bases. DNA for the CDR3: TGTGCCACCAGCGCGACAGTACTTGTGGGGGATGAGCAGTACTTC. Its translation: CATSATVLVGDEQYF.

As concerns this clone: Given the absence of the conserved phenylalanine or tryptophan at the CDR3 end, a read error is likely. The chain carries TRBV29-1 and TRBJ2-4; 10 bases align to TRBD2. After removal of 2 bases from V and 1 base from J, the junction contained 29 bases not matched to a gene. The CDR3 extends over 24 amino acids. Germline V lookup: CDR1 SQVTM, CDR2 ANQGSEA. The CDR3 region is CSVEFRDWVRTSGDALGAKNIQYL. CDR3 coding DNA: TGCAGCGTTGAATTTCGGGACTGGGTCCGAACTAGCGGGGACGCCCTTGGGGCCAAAAACATTCAGTACCTC.

The V gene is TRBV9, the J gene TRBJ2-3, with D possibly being TRBD1 (5 bases). This CDR3 is 15 amino acids long. The V and J ends lost 2 bases and 0 bases respectively, with 10 bases between them. The germline V gene encodes CDR1 SGDLS and CDR2 YYNGEE. CDR3 in DNA: TGTGCCAGCAGCGTGTGGGGCACTAGCACAGATACGCAGTATTTT. It encodes CASSVWGTSTDTQYF.

The chain has TRBV28 and TRBJ1-1; D may be TRBD1 (5 bases). The ends were cut back, 2 bases at V and 6 bases at J, with 19 bases in the middle. CDR3 size: 16 residues. Germline V CDR1 and CDR2: MDHEN, SYDVKM. CDR3 amino acids: CASSLSGDLLSPEAFF. CDR3 bases: TGTGCCAGCAGTTTAAGCGGGGACTTATTGAGCCCTGAAGCTTTCTTT.

Only a few counts were recorded for this clone. The chain couples TRBV28 to TRBJ1-1, with TRBD1 matching over 7 bases. Germline CDR1 and CDR2: MDHEN and SYDVKM. The CDR3 runs 17 residues. V lost 3 bases and J lost 0; bases outside the gene matches: 10. The chain's CDR3 is CASSLMKNRGLNTEAFF. For the CDR3, the DNA is TGTGCCAGCAGTTTGATGAAAAACAGGGGATTGAACACTGAAGCTTTCTTT.

The chain has TRBV10-3 and TRBJ2-3; 9 bases align to TRBD2. Per germline, CDR1 ENHRY and CDR2 SYGVKD. The CDR3 sequence is 18 residues long. V shed 0 bases and J 2 bases; nucleotides not matched to a gene: 9. CDR3 protein: CAISESSPSGVFTDTQYF. CDR3 bases: TGTGCCATCAGTGAGTCGTCTCCTAGCGGGGTATTCACAGATACGCAGTATTTT.

A word on this clone: Within the sample, other DNA sequences also encode this same CDR3. The chain joins TRBV27 to TRBJ2-1; 12 bases agree with TRBD2. V lost 4 bases, J lost 4 bases, and 2 bases stayed unmatched. Germline V gene sequence: CDR1 MNHEY, CDR2 SMNVEV (reference sequence). This CDR3 is 15 amino acids long. In nucleotides, the CDR3 is TGTGCCAGCAGTTCAGGACTAGCGGGGTACAATGAGCAGTTCTTC. It yields the protein CASSSGLAGYNEQFF.

This chain links TRBV10-1 with TRBJ2-1, with 9 bases identical to TRBD2. The CDR3 runs to 15 residues. Germline trimming cut 7 bases from V and 3 bases from J; bases unmatched to any gene: 7. Germline CDR1 reads WNHNN; CDR2 reads SYGVQD (reference sequence). The CDR3 is CASTTGLARYNEQFF. Written as DNA, the CDR3 is TGCGCCAGCACTACGGGACTAGCTCGCTACAATGAGCAGTTCTTC.

The CDR3: CASRHKGAVDEQYF. The DNA of the CDR3 is TGTGCCAGCAGACACAAAGGGGCGGTGGACGAGCAGTACTTC. The chain is built from TRBV14 and TRBJ2-7, with a weak D call TRBD1 (5 bases). This CDR3 region has 14 residues. Germline assignment: CDR1 SGHDN and CDR2 FVKESK. The V gene lost 6 bases and the J gene lost 5 bases, with 17 bases spanning the gap.

The chain couples TRBV5-6 to TRBJ2-1, with D possibly matching TRBD2 (5 bases). Germline-derived CDR1 and CDR2 are SGHDT and YYEEEE. This CDR3 is built from 15 residues. Trimming cost V 2 bases and J 4 bases, with 13 bases left between them. The CDR3 DNA sequence: TGTGCCAGCAGCTTAGTGCGGGCTGATTACAATGAGCAGTTCTTC. It is translated as CASSLVRADYNEQFF. Together with reference TRBV5-6 and TRBJ2-1, the CDR3 gives the full variable domain: DAGVTQSPTHLIKTRGQQVTLRCSPKSGHDTVSWYQQALGQGPQFIFQYYEEEERQRGNFPDRFSGHQFPNYSSELNVNALLLGDSALYLCASSLVRADYNEQFFGPGTRLTVL.

V usage is TRBV19 and J usage is TRBJ2-1, with 11 bases lining up with TRBD2. This CDR3 spans 17 amino acids. J was trimmed by 8 bases and V by 3 bases; bases with no gene match: 12. Looked up from germline, CDR1 is LNHDA and CDR2 is SQIVND (reference sequence). The CDR3 DNA reads TGTGCCAGTAGTATCCACCCAACTAGCGGGAGTCGTGATGAGCAGTTCTTC. This codes for CASSIHPTSGSRDEQFF. Full variable domain (missing parts from reference TRBV19 and TRBJ2-1): DGGITQSPKYLFRKEGQNVTLSCEQNLNHDAMYWYRQDPGQGLRLIYYSQIVNDFQKGDIAEGYSVSREKKESFPLTVTSAQKNPTAFYLCASSIHPTSGSRDEQFFGPGTRLTVL.

This clone was found once. This chain joins TRBV5-4 and TRBJ2-2; D call uncertain. Germline V gene data show CDR1 as SGHNT and CDR2 as YYREEE (reference sequence). The CDR3 consists of 13 residues. Trimming cost V 5 bases and J 3 bases, with 8 bases left between them. CDR3 bases: TGTGCCAGCAGATGGGCCCACACCGGGGAGCTGTTTTTT. Its protein product is CASRWAHTGELFF.

The V and J genes are TRBV5-6 and TRBJ2-5, with TRBD2 as a possible D gene (5 bases). This CDR3 is 14 amino acids long. From germline, CDR1 is SGHDT and CDR2 YYEEEE. Trimming removed 2 bases at V and 3 bases at J, with 11 bases between. CDR3 in DNA: TGTGCCAGCAGCTTCGTCTTACTAGAAGAGACCCAGTACTTC. Protein product: CASSFVLLEETQYF.

CDR3 sequence: CASTQPRGRGTGELFF. The CDR3 region has the DNA TGTGCCAGCACCCAACCCCGAGGGCGGGGAACCGGGGAGCTGTTTTTT. This chain links TRBV7-8 with TRBJ2-2; D perhaps matches TRBD2 (6 bases). CDR1 and CDR2 from the germline V gene are SGHVS and FQNEAQ. Trimming left V 7 bases short and J 5 bases short, with 20 bases between. The CDR3 has 16 amino acids.

This clone showed up just once. The genes are TRBV28 and TRBJ2-3; possibly TRBD2 for D (6 bases). Germline CDR1 MDHEN, CDR2 SYDVKM. V dropped 2 bases and J dropped 0 bases, with 9 bases sitting between them. The CDR3 contains 15 residues. The CDR3 DNA follows: TGTGCCAGCAGTTTAGGTCGGGAGAGCACAGATACGCAGTATTTT. As protein: CASSLGRESTDTQYF.

This chain connects TRBV27 to TRBJ2-7; 9 bases agree with TRBD1. Losses at the gene ends were 7 bases for V and 5 bases for J; bases not matched to a gene: 9. Germline CDR1 MNHEY, CDR2 SMNVEV (reference sequence). This CDR3 is built from 14 residues. As DNA, the CDR3 is TGTGCCAGCACTCCCGGACAGGGGTTCGACGAGCAGTACTTC. Amino acids: CASTPGQGFDEQYF.

The V and J genes are TRBV5-1 and TRBJ1-1; maybe TRBD1 (6 bases). Between the trimmed V and J ends, which lost 4 bases and 3 bases, there was a span of 25 bases. The CDR3 is 18 residues long. Germline CDR1 SGHRS, CDR2 YFSETQ. CDR3 in amino acids: CASSLTNTGPLGDTEAFF. The CDR3 DNA sequence: TGCGCCAGCAGCCTGACTAATACAGGGCCTTTGGGGGACACTGAAGCTTTCTTT.

The rearrangement uses TRBV4-3 and TRBJ2-3; 8 nucleotides agree with TRBD1. The CDR3 consists of 18 residues. V was pared by 0 bases and J by 3 bases, with 11 bases of the junction left unmatched. Germline CDR1 LGHNA, CDR2 YSLEER. The DNA of the CDR3 is TGCGCCAGCAGCCAAGAGGTAGACAGGGGAGGCTTTACAGATACGCAGTATTTT. Translated, it gives CASSQEVDRGGFTDTQYF.

V and J are TRBV7-9 and TRBJ2-5, with TRBD1 matching 7 bases. Per germline, CDR1 SEHNR and CDR2 FQNEAQ (reference sequence). Trimming at V came to 4 bases and at J to 5 bases, leaving 13 bases not matched to a gene. The CDR3 covers 16 residues. This CDR3 reads CASSSTPTGLGETQYF. In DNA form, the CDR3 reads TGTGCCAGCAGCTCCACTCCGACAGGGCTAGGGGAGACCCAGTACTTC.